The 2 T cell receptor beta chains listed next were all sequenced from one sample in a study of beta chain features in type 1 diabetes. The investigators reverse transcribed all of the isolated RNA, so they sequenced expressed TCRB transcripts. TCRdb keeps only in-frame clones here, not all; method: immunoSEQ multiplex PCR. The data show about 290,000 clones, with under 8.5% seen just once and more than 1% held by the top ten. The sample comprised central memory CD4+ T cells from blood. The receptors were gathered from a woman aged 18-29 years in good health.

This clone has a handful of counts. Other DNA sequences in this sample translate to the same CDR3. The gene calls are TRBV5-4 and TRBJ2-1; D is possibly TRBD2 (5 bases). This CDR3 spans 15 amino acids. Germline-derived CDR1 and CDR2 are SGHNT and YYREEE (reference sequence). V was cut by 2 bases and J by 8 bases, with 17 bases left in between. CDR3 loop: CASSFSSGVEDEQFF. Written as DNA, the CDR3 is TGTGCCAGCAGCTTCTCTAGTGGCGTGGAGGATGAGCAGTTCTTC.

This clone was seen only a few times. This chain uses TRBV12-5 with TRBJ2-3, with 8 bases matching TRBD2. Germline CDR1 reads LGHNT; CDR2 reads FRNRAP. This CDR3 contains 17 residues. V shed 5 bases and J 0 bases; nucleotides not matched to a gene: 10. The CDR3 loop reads CASGRGREVPSTDTQYF. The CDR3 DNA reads TGTGCTAGTGGTAGAGGGCGGGAGGTCCCTAGCACAGATACGCAGTATTTT.